One and the same sample provided the 22 T cell receptor beta chains below, sequenced in a study of cytomegalovirus exposure and HLA in healthy donors (dated 2017 in TCRdb). Libraries were made using the immunoSEQ multiplex PCR assay. The multiplex PCR relied on a mix of 60 forward primers for TCR Vbeta segments and 13 reverse primers for TCR Jbeta segments. TCRdb provides this immuneACCESS table in a form limited to in-frame rearrangements. Some clones are lacking; in checked studies, under half of them reflect an unresolved V gene, and why the rest are absent is not known. The sample table records approximately 89,000 clones; about 80% of these occur just once. The ten largest clones take up 10% of the sample. Material for sequencing was PBMCs. Every receptor here comes from a human donor in good health.

The chain recombines TRBV5-4 with TRBJ2-7, with 11 nucleotides matching TRBD1. Germline CDR1 SGHNT, CDR2 YYREEE (reference sequence). The V and J ends lost 3 bases and 2 bases, in that order; junction bases with no gene match: 1. There are 14 residues in the CDR3. CDR3 loop: CASSSGQGAYEQYF. The CDR3 DNA reads TGTGCCAGCAGCTCGGGACAGGGGGCCTACGAGCAGTACTTC.

V is TRBV5-4 and J is TRBJ2-1; 13 bases align to TRBD2. This CDR3 region has 16 residues. Germline trimming cut 4 bases from V and 7 bases from J; bases unmatched to any gene: 8. Germline lookup yields CDR1 SGHNT and CDR2 YYREEE (reference sequence). CDR3 nucleotides: TGTGCCAGCAGCGCCCGACTAGCGGGAGGAAGGAATGAGCAGTTCTTC. Its protein product is CASSARLAGGRNEQFF.

This chain links TRBV19 with TRBJ2-1; weak D call: TRBD1 (5 bases). The CDR3 has 18 residues. Trimming took 0 bases from V and 0 from J, leaving 15 bases between them. Germline V CDR1 and CDR2: LNHDA, SQIVND (reference sequence). The CDR3, as DNA: TGTGCCAGTAGTATAGAGGGGCCCGGTCCCAGCTCCTACAATGAGCAGTTCTTC. Protein sequence: CASSIEGPGPSSYNEQFF.

The CDR3 spells CASRAGVSDTQYF. The CDR3 bases are TGTGCCAGTAGAGCGGGAGTGTCAGATACGCAGTATTTT. V gene TRBV7-2 combines with J gene TRBJ2-3; 8 bases are a match to TRBD2. Germline V gene data show CDR1 as SGHTA and CDR2 as FQGNSA. V shed 9 bases, J shed 4 bases, and the junction held 6 bases outside the gene matches. CDR3 length: 13 residues.

CDR3 protein: CASSYSTGGGETQYF. The CDR3 DNA reads as TGTGCCAGCAGTTACTCCACCGGCGGGGGAGAGACCCAGTACTTC. The chain has TRBV6-5 and TRBJ2-5; TRBD2 matches 7 bases. CDR1 and CDR2 (germline): MNHEY, SVGAGI. V trimming: 0 bases; J trimming: 4 bases; junction bases outside the gene matches: 5. CDR3 size: 15 residues.

The chain uses TRBV6-6 and TRBJ2-7, with TRBD2 as a possible D gene (5 bases). The CDR3 covers 12 residues. CDR1 MNHNY and CDR2 SVGAGI come from the germline V gene (reference sequence). The ends were cut back, 2 bases at V and 5 bases at J, with 7 bases in the middle. The CDR3 bases are TGTGCCAGCAGTTACGGGGAGAACGAGCAGTACTTC. Amino acid sequence: CASSYGENEQYF.

The rearrangement links TRBV11-2 to TRBJ2-7; 11 bases agree with TRBD1. Per germline, CDR1 SGHAT and CDR2 FQNNGV. CDR3 length: 14 residues. J gave up 6 bases and V 6 bases, and 7 bases lay outside the gene matches. CDR3 DNA sequence: TGTGCCAGCAGACGGTCGGACAGGGGGCGCGAGCAGTACTTC. Protein: CASRRSDRGREQYF.

The chain links TRBV5-1 to TRBJ2-7; 8 positions agree with TRBD2. The V gene end was trimmed by 4 bases and the J gene end by 7 bases; junction bases not matched to a gene: 7. This CDR3 has 13 amino acids. CDR1 and CDR2 from the germline V gene are SGHRS and YFSETQ. The chain's CDR3 is CASSTGGGGEQYF. The DNA for the CDR3 is TGCGCCAGCAGCACGGGGGGGGGCGGGGAGCAGTACTTC.

The chain joins TRBV2 to TRBJ1-3, with 11 bases lining up with TRBD1. The CDR3 spans 16 residues. The germline gives CDR1 SNHLY, CDR2 FYNNEI. V shed 5 bases, J shed 3 bases, and the junction held 6 bases outside the gene matches. CDR3 coding DNA: TGTGCCAGCAGTCGGGACAGGGGGTTCCGTGGAAACACCATATATTTT. It specifies CASSRDRGFRGNTIYF.

The rearrangement links TRBV5-1 to TRBJ1-1; TRBD1 is a possible D gene (5 bases). V dropped 0 bases and J dropped 5 bases, with 14 bases sitting between them. Germline V gives CDR1 SGHRS, CDR2 YFSETQ. The CDR3 spans 15 residues. Written as DNA, the CDR3 is TGCGCCAGCAGCTTGGAGGGCAGGGAGGCGACTGAAGCTTTCTTT. Residues: CASSLEGREATEAFF.

V usage is TRBV5-4 and J usage is TRBJ2-2; D gene uncertain. CDR1 and CDR2 from the germline V gene are SGHNT and YYREEE (reference sequence). With 0 bases removed from V and 8 bases from J, the gap between germline ends came to 5 bases. This CDR3 spans 12 amino acids. The CDR3 spells CASSLAQGELFF. CDR3 sequence (DNA): TGTGCCAGCAGCTTGGCTCAGGGGGAGCTGTTTTTT.

The chain has TRBV30 and TRBJ1-6; 10 nucleotides match TRBD1. The CDR3 covers 15 residues. The ends lost 0 bases at V and 9 bases at J; junction bases unmatched: 5. CDR1 GTSNPN and CDR2 SVGIG come from the germline V gene (reference sequence). The CDR3 sequence: CAWSVPRTGGSPLHF. In DNA, the CDR3 is TGTGCCTGGAGTGTCCCAAGGACAGGGGGTTCACCCCTCCACTTT.

CDR3 residues: CASSSRYEVYNEQFF. The CDR3 region has the DNA TGTGCCAGCAGCTCCAGATACGAGGTCTACAATGAGCAGTTCTTC. The gene calls are TRBV11-2 and TRBJ2-1, with D hard to call. Germline V gene lookup returns CDR1 SGHAT and CDR2 FQNNGV. The CDR3 has 15 residues. Between the trimmed V and J ends, which lost 4 bases and 3 bases, there was a span of 13 bases.

The chain carries TRBV28 and TRBJ2-7, with D possibly matching TRBD2 (6 bases). The CDR3 is 15 residues long. Germline CDR1 is MDHEN and CDR2 is SYDVKM. Trimming took off 6 bases at V and 6 bases at J, with 21 bases between the two ends. CDR3 in amino acids: CASRRTGTPLGEQYF. The CDR3 DNA reads TGTGCCAGCAGACGAACCGGGACTCCTTTGGGCGAGCAGTACTTC.

The chain links TRBV7-8 to TRBJ1-2, with TRBD1 identical over 8 bases. Germline V CDR1 and CDR2: SGHVS, FQNEAQ. The CDR3 length is 15 residues. Unmatched junction bases numbered 7, after V lost 0 bases and J lost 7 bases. CDR3 sequence (DNA): TGTGCCAGCAGCTTAGCGAGAACAGGGGGTAGTGGCTACACCTTC. This encodes CASSLARTGGSGYTF.

This chain uses TRBV6-1 with TRBJ1-4; D might be TRBD1 (5 bases). CDR1 and CDR2 (germline): MNHNS, SASEGT. Between the trimmed V and J ends, which lost 3 bases and 12 bases, there was a span of 20 bases. The CDR3 runs 15 residues. This CDR3 is CASSDHGASAKELFF. CDR3 bases: TGTGCCAGCAGTGATCATGGGGCCTCAGCTAAGGAACTGTTTTTT.

V gene TRBV7-9 combines with J gene TRBJ2-3; 10 bases match TRBD2. This CDR3 comprises 15 residues. Trimming took 10 bases from V and 2 from J; bases not matched to a gene: 9. In germline, CDR1 is SEHNR, CDR2 FQNEAQ (reference sequence). The CDR3 protein is CATEDTSGTTDTQYF. CDR3 coding DNA: TGTGCCACCGAGGATACTAGCGGGACCACAGATACGCAGTATTTT.

The V and J genes are TRBV7-6 and TRBJ1-3; TRBD1 matches 9 bases. V shed 4 bases, J shed 2 bases, and the junction held 12 bases outside the gene matches. This CDR3 contains 18 residues. From germline, CDR1 is SGHVS and CDR2 FNYEAQ. CDR3 in DNA: TGTGCCAGCAGCTCCTGGACAGGGGCGACCGGAACTGGAAACACCATATATTTT. Its protein is CASSSWTGATGTGNTIYF. The full variable domain, with the rest looked up from reference TRBV7-6 and TRBJ1-3, is GAGVSQSPRYKVTKRGQDVALRCDPISGHVSLYWYRQALGQGPEFLTYFNYEAQQDKSGLPNDRFSAERPEGSISTLTIQRTEQRDSAMYRCASSSWTGATGTGNTIYFGEGSWLTVV.

In this sample, this clone turned up once. The CDR3 DNA is TGCGCCAGCACGAGGGAGGGGAATAACTATGGCTACACCTTC. Translation gives CASTREGNNYGYTF. This chain joins TRBV4-1 and TRBJ1-2; a possible D gene is TRBD1 (5 bases). Germline-derived CDR1 and CDR2 are MGHRA and YSYEKL. V dropped 7 bases and J dropped 1 base, with 13 bases sitting between them. The CDR3 totals 14 residues.

This chain links TRBV4-3 with TRBJ2-7; D may be TRBD2 (7 bases). V was cut by 0 bases and J by 7 bases, with 19 bases left in between. This CDR3 region has 16 residues. Germline assignment: CDR1 LGHNA and CDR2 YSLEER. The chain's CDR3 is CASSQDGGAQGGEQYF. CDR3 in DNA: TGCGCCAGCAGCCAAGATGGGGGGGCCCAGGGTGGGGAGCAGTACTTC.

The chain links TRBV6-5 to TRBJ2-1; a possible D gene is TRBD1 (6 bases). The V end lost 1 base, the J end lost 0 bases, and 10 bases lay between the germline ends. The CDR3 has 16 amino acids. The germline V gene has CDR1 MNHEY and CDR2 SVGAGI. The CDR3 sequence: CASSYLGASSYNEQFF. The CDR3 bases are TGTGCCAGCAGTTACTTGGGGGCTAGCTCCTACAATGAGCAGTTCTTC.

This clone has a single count. The V call is TRBV7-2, the J call TRBJ1-4; D is possibly TRBD1 (6 bases). The germline V gene encodes CDR1 SGHTA and CDR2 FQGNSA. Between the trimmed V and J ends, which lost 0 bases and 0 bases, there was a span of 11 bases. CDR3 length equals 17 residues. CDR3 sequence reads: CASSLAGAVATNEKLFF. The CDR3 DNA reads TGTGCCAGCAGCTTAGCGGGGGCAGTTGCAACTAATGAAAAACTGTTTTTT.